The rows below give T cell receptor beta chains drawn from one sample of a study of CD8+ T cells in alopecia areata. Measured with immunoSEQ multiplex PCR; TCRdb has only the in-frame clones, and not every one. The profile shows approximately 150,000 clones, roughly 60% of them singletons. Sequenced material: CD4+ T cells sorted from blood. These receptors all come from a human donor in good health. Both conserved end residues are part of each CDR3. The order of the fields is clone size, J gene, D gene, CDR3 length, V gene, CDR3 protein, CDR3 DNA. The D gene is left open where the match is weak. Size tells how often a clone was seen (once, few, many) or the class of an expanded clone, and some rows leave it out.

abundance: few
j_gene: TRBJ2-1
d_gene: NA
len: 13
v_gene: TRBV6-6
CDR3aa: CATFNGGSNEQFF
CDR3nt: TGTGCCACCTTCAACGGTGGATCAAATGAGCAGTTCTTC

abundance: NA
j_gene: TRBJ1-1
d_gene: NA
len: 15
v_gene: TRBV25-1
CDR3aa: CASSKLGGDSTEAFF
CDR3nt: TGTGCCAGCAGTAAACTCGGAGGGGATAGCACTGAAGCTTTCTTT

abundance: NA
j_gene: TRBJ2-3
d_gene: TRBD1
len: 15
v_gene: TRBV14
CDR3aa: CASSQGTGARDTQYF
CDR3nt: TGTGCCAGCAGCCAAGGGACAGGGGCCCGAGATACGCAGTATTTT

abundance: NA
j_gene: TRBJ2-5
d_gene: NA
len: 14
v_gene: TRBV15
CDR3aa: CATSRPGTRETQYF
CDR3nt: TGTGCCACCAGCAGACCCGGGACACGAGAGACCCAGTACTTC

abundance: NA
j_gene: TRBJ2-2
d_gene: NA
len: 13
v_gene: TRBV29-1
CDR3aa: CSVAKANTGELFF
CDR3nt: TGCAGCGTGGCCAAAGCGAACACCGGGGAGCTGTTTTTT

abundance: NA
j_gene: TRBJ1-1
d_gene: TRBD1
len: 12
v_gene: TRBV27
CDR3aa: CASSTGGTEAFF
CDR3nt: TGTGCCAGCAGTACAGGGGGCACTGAAGCTTTCTTT

abundance: NA
j_gene: TRBJ2-3
d_gene: NA
len: 15
v_gene: TRBV29-1
CDR3aa: CSVDLRPGSLDTQYF
CDR3nt: TGCAGCGTTGATCTTCGGCCAGGGTCCTTGGATACGCAGTATTTT

abundance: few
j_gene: TRBJ1-5
d_gene: NA
len: 15
v_gene: TRBV2
CDR3aa: CASNYMGESNQPQHF
CDR3nt: TGTGCCAGCAACTATATGGGGGAGAGCAATCAGCCCCAGCATTTT

abundance: NA
j_gene: TRBJ2-3
d_gene: NA
len: 14
v_gene: TRBV18
CDR3aa: CASSPVRGPDTQYF
CDR3nt: TGTGCCAGCTCACCAGTCAGGGGCCCAGATACGCAGTATTTT

abundance: NA
j_gene: TRBJ2-3
d_gene: NA
len: 13
v_gene: TRBV11-2
CDR3aa: CASIYLPGDTQYF
CDR3nt: TGTGCCAGCATCTACCTCCCTGGGGATACGCAGTATTTT

abundance: NA
j_gene: TRBJ1-1
d_gene: TRBD1
len: 11
v_gene: TRBV29-1
CDR3aa: CSVRGGTGAFF
CDR3nt: TGCAGCGTCAGAGGCGGGACAGGGGCTTTCTTT

abundance: NA
j_gene: TRBJ2-5
d_gene: NA
len: 15
v_gene: TRBV4-1
CDR3aa: CASSQGKRDKETQYF
CDR3nt: TGCGCCAGCAGCCAAGGGAAGCGGGACAAGGAGACCCAGTACTTC

abundance: few
j_gene: TRBJ2-1
d_gene: TRBD2
len: 14
v_gene: TRBV7-9
CDR3aa: CASSGWTSGDEQFF
CDR3nt: TGTGCCAGCAGCGGATGGACTAGCGGGGATGAGCAGTTCTTC

abundance: few
j_gene: TRBJ2-7
d_gene: NA
len: 14
v_gene: TRBV19
CDR3aa: CASSITAGIYEQYF
CDR3nt: TGTGCCAGTAGTATCACGGCAGGAATCTACGAGCAGTACTTC

abundance: NA
j_gene: TRBJ1-5
d_gene: NA
len: 14
v_gene: TRBV4-1
CDR3aa: CASSQPLGNQPQHF
CDR3nt: TGCGCCAGCAGCCAACCCTTGGGCAATCAGCCCCAGCATTTT

abundance: NA
j_gene: TRBJ2-2
d_gene: NA
len: 18
v_gene: TRBV2
CDR3aa: CASSPGFGLVENTGELFF
CDR3nt: TGTGCCAGCAGCCCTGGATTTGGACTGGTTGAGAACACCGGGGAGCTGTTTTTT